This T cell receptor (beta chain) is drawn from a study of siplizumab effects on memory and regulatory T cells. Study results and caveats: Naive T cells, seemingly more diverse than memory cells, seemed major alloresponse contributors. With siplizumab, Treg-derived clones averaged about 71% of mappable alloreactive CD4+ clones, versus around 25% in controls. Sequences below about 10^-5 frequency were poorly captured. As a result, only a minor fraction of alloreactive clones mapped to unstimulated subsets. Significantly reduced by siplizumab was the cumulative frequency of alloreactive sequences, namely those traceable to unstimulated CD4+ memory cells.

Concerning this clone: Its antigen is unidentified.

V lost 3 bases and J lost 3, with 15 bases in between. Germline CDR1 and CDR2: LNHDA and SQIVND (reference sequence). CDR3 length equals 16 residues. The method was immunoSEQ multiplex PCR; TCRdb's version includes in-frame clones alone and lacks a portion of them. The sample contains about 100,000 clones, roughly 93% of which appear only once. The sequenced sample consisted of non-Treg CD4+ T cells sorted from blood. This sequence joins TRBV19 and TRBJ2-1, with D possibly TRBD2 on 5 matching bases. The sequence was collected from a human donor in good health. This CDR3 is CASSIYSAFDYNEQFF. CDR3 sequence (DNA): TGTGCCAGTAGTATTTATAGCGCCTTTGACTACAATGAGCAGTTCTTC.